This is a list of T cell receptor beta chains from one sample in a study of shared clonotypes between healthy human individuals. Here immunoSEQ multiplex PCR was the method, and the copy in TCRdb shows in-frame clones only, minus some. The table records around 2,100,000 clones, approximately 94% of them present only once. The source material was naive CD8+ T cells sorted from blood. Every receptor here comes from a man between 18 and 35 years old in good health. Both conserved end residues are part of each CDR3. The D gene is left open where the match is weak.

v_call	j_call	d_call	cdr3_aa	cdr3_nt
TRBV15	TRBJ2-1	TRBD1	CATSLDWTGVYNEQFF	TGTGCCACCAGCCTGGACTGGACAGGGGTCTACAATGAGCAGTTCTTC
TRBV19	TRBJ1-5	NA	CASSTQTAQGPQHF	TGTGCCAGTAGTACCCAGACGGCACAGGGACCCCAGCATTTT
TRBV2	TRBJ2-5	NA	CASTGRNQGTQYF	TGTGCCAGCACCGGCCGGAACCAAGGGACCCAGTACTTC
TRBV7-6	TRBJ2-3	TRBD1	CASSYRGQGTDTQYF	TGTGCCAGCAGCTACAGGGGGCAAGGCACAGATACGCAGTATTTT
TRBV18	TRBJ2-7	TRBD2	CASSPEISGSYEQYF	TGTGCCAGCTCACCAGAAATTAGCGGGAGTTACGAGCAGTACTTC
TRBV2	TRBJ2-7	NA	CASSRTGEYEQYF	TGTGCCAGCAGCAGAACAGGAGAATACGAGCAGTACTTC
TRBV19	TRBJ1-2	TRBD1	CASSADRGYGYTF	TGTGCCAGTAGTGCCGACAGGGGATATGGCTACACCTTC
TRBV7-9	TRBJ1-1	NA	CASSYSGLEAFF	TGTGCCAGCAGCTACTCCGGGCTAGAAGCTTTCTTT
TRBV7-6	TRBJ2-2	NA	CASSFFGSGDTGELFF	TGTGCCAGCAGCTTTTTCGGATCAGGGGATACCGGGGAGCTGTTTTTT
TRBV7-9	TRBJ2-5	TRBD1	CASSSPDRGGETQYF	TGTGCCAGCAGCTCCCCGGACAGGGGCGGGGAGACCCAGTACTTC
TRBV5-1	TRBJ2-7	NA	CASSFSGPYEQYF	TGCGCCAGCAGCTTCTCAGGACCCTACGAGCAGTACTTC
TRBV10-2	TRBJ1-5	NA	CASSESGEPQHF	TGCGCCAGCAGTGAGTCGGGGGAGCCCCAGCATTTT
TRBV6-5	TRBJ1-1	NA	CASSYGTAGTEAFF	TGTGCCAGCAGTTACGGTACAGCGGGCACTGAAGCTTTCTTT
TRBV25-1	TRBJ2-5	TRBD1	CASSDPDRAETQYF	TGTGCCAGCAGTGATCCCGACAGGGCCGAGACCCAGTACTTC
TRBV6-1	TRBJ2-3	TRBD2	CASSDGSGTRTDTQYF	TGTGCCAGCAGTGACGGCTCCGGGACTAGGACAGATACGCAGTATTTT
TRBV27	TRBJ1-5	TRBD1	CASSSTGMSNQPQHF	TGTGCCAGCAGTTCGACAGGGATGAGCAATCAGCCCCAGCATTTT